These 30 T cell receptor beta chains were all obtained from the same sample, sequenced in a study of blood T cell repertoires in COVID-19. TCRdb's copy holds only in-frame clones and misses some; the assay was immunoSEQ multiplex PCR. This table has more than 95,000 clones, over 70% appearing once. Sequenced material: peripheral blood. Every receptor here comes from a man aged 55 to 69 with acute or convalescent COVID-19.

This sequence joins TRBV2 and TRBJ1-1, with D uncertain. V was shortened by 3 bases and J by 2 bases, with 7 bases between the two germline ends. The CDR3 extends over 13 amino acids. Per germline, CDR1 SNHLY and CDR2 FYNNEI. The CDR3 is CASSDGGNTEAFF. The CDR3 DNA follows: TGTGCCAGCAGTGATGGCGGAAACACTGAAGCTTTCTTT.

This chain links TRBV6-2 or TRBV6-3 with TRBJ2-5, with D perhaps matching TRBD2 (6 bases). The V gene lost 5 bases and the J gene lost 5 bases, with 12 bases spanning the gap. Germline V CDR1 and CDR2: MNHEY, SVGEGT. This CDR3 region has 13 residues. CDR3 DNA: TGTGCCAGCAGTAGCGGGTCCCCGGAGACCCAGTACTTC. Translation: CASSSGSPETQYF.

The CDR3 here is CASSLGPDSNYGYTF. CDR3 nucleotide sequence: TGTGCCAGCAGCTTAGGGCCAGACAGTAACTATGGCTACACCTTC. The V gene is TRBV11-2, the J gene TRBJ1-2; D may be TRBD1 (5 bases). V was pared by 1 base and J by 1 base, with 10 bases between. The germline V gene has CDR1 SGHAT and CDR2 FQNNGV. This CDR3 has 15 amino acids.

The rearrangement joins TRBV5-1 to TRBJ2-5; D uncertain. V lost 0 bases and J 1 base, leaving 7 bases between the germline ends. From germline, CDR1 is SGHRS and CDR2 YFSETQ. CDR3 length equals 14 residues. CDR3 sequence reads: CASSLVNGQETQYF. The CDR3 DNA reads TGCGCCAGCAGCTTGGTGAACGGCCAAGAGACCCAGTACTTC.

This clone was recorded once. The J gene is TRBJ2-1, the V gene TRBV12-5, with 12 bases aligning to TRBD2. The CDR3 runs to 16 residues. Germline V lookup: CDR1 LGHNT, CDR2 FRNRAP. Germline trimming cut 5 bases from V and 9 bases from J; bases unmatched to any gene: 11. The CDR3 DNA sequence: TGTGCTAGTGGTGGGGATCGGACTAGCGGGATTCTTGAGCAGTTCTTC. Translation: CASGGDRTSGILEQFF.

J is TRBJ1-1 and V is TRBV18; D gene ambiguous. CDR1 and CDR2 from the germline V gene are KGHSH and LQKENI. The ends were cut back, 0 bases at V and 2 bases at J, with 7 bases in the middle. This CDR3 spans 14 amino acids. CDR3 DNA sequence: TGTGCCAGCTCACCACCGAGCGTAAACACTGAAGCTTTCTTT. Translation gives CASSPPSVNTEAFF.

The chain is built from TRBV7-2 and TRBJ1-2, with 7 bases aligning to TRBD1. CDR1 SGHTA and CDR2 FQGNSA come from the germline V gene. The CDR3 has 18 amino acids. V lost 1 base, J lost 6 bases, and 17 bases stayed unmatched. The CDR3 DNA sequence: TGTGCCAGCAGCTTAGTTGGGGCAGGGGGTATCGGTCTGGATGGCTACACCTTC. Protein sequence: CASSLVGAGGIGLDGYTF.

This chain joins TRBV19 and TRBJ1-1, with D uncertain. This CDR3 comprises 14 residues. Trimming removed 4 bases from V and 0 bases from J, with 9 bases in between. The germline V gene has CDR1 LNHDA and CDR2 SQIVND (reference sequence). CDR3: CASSKQIMNTEAFF. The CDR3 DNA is TGTGCCAGTAGTAAACAGATAATGAACACTGAAGCTTTCTTT.

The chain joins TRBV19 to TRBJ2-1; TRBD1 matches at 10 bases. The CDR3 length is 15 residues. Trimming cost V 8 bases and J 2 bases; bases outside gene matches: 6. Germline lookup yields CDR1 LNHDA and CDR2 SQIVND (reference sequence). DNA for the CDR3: TGTGCCAGTTACTCCGGGACAGGGGCCTACAATGAGCAGTTCTTC. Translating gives CASYSGTGAYNEQFF.

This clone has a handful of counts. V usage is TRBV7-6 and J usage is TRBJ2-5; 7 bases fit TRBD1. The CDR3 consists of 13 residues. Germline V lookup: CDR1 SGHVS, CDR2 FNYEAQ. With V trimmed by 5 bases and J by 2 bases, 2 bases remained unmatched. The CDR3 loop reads CASSIQGQETQYF. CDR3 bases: TGTGCCAGCAGCATACAGGGGCAAGAGACCCAGTACTTC. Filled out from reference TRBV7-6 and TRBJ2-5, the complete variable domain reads GAGVSQSPRYKVTKRGQDVALRCDPISGHVSLYWYRQALGQGPEFLTYFNYEAQQDKSGLPNDRFSAERPEGSISTLTIQRTEQRDSAMYRCASSIQGQETQYFGPGTRLLVL.

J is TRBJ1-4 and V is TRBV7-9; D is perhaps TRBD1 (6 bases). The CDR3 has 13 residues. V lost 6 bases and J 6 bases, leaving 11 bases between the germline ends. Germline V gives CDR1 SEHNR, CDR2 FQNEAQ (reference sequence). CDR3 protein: CASRRGGDEKLFF. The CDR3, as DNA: TGTGCCAGCAGAAGGGGGGGAGATGAAAAACTGTTTTTT.

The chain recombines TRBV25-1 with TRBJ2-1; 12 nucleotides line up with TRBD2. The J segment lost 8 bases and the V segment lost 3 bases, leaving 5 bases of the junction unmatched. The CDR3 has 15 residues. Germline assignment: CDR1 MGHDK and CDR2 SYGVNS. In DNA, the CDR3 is TGTGCCAGCAGTGAGCTAGCGGGAGGGAGAGATGAGCAGTTCTTC. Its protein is CASSELAGGRDEQFF. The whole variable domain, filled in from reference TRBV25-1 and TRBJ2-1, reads EADIYQTPRYLVIGTGKKITLECSQTMGHDKMYWYQQDPGMELHLIHYSYGVNSTEKGDLSSESTVSRIRTEHFPLTLESARPSHTSQYLCASSELAGGRDEQFFGPGTRLTVL.

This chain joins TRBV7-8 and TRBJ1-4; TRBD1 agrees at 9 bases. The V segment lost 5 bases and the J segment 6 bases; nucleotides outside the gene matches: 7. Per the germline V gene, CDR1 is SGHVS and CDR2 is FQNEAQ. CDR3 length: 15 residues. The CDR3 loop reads CASSRGQGPYEKLFF. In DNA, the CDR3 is TGTGCCAGCAGCCGGGGACAGGGCCCGTATGAAAAACTGTTTTTT.

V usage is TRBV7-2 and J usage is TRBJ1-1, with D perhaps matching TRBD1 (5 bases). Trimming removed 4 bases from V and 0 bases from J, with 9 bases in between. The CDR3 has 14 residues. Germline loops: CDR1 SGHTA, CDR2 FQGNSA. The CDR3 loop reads CASSSSRVNTEAFF. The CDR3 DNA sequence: TGTGCCAGCAGCTCCAGCAGGGTGAACACTGAAGCTTTCTTT.

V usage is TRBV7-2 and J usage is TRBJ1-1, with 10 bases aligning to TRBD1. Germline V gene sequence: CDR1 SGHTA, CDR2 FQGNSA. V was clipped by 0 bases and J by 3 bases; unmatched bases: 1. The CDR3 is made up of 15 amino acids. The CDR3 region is CASSLAGTGDTEAFF. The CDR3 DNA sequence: TGTGCCAGCAGCTTAGCCGGGACAGGGGACACTGAAGCTTTCTTT.

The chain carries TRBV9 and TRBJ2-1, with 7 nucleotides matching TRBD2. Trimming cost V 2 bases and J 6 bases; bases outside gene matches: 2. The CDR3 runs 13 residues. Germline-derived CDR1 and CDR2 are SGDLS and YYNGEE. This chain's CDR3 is CASSVGTINEQFF. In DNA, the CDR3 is TGTGCCAGCAGCGTTGGGACTATCAATGAGCAGTTCTTC.

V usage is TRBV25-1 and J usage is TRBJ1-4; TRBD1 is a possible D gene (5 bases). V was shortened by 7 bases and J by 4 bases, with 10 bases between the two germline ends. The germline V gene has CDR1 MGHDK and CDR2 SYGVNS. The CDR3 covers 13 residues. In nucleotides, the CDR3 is TGTGCCAGCAAAGGGGTGTTTAATGAAAAACTGTTTTTT. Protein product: CASKGVFNEKLFF.

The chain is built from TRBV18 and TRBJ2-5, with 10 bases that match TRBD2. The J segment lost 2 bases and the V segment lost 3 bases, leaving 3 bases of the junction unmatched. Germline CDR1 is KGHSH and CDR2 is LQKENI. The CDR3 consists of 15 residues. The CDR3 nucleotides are TGTGCCAGCTCACCTTCTAGCGGGGGACAAGAGACCCAGTACTTC. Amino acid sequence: CASSPSSGGQETQYF.

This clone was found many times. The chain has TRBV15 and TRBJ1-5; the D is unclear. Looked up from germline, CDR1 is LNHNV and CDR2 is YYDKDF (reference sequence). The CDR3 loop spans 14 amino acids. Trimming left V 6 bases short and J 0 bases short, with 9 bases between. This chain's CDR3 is CATRLEYSNQPQHF. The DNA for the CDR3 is TGTGCCACCAGACTAGAGTATAGCAATCAGCCCCAGCATTTT.

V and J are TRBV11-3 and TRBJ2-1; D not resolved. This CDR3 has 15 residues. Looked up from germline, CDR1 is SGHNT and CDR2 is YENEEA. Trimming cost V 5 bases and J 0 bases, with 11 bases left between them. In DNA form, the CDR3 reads TGTGCCAGCAGCCCGTCCACGAGCTCCTACAATGAGCAGTTCTTC. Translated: CASSPSTSSYNEQFF.

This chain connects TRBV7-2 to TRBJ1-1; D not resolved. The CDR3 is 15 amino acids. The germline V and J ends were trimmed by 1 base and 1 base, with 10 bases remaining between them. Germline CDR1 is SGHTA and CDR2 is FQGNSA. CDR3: CASSLEHSPNTEAFF. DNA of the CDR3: TGTGCCAGCAGCTTAGAGCACAGCCCGAACACTGAAGCTTTCTTT.

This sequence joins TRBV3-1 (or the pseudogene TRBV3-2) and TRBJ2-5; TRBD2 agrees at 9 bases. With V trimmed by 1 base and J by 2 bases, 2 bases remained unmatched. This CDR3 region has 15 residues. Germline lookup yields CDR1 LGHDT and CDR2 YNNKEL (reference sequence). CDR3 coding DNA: TGTGCCAGCAGCCAAGGTAGCGGGAGACAAGAGACCCAGTACTTC. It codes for CASSQGSGRQETQYF.

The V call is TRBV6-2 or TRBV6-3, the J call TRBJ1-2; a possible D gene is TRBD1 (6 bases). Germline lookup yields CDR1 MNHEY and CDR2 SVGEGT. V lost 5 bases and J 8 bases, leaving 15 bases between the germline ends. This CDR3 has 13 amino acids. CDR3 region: CASSTTGRHGYTF. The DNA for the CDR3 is TGTGCCAGCAGTACAACAGGGCGTCACGGCTACACCTTC.

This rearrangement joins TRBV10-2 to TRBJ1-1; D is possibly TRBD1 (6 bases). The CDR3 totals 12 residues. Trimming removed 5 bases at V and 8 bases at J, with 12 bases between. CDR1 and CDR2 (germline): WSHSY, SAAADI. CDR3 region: CASSYRGGEAFF. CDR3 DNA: TGCGCCAGCAGTTATAGGGGGGGCGAAGCTTTCTTT.

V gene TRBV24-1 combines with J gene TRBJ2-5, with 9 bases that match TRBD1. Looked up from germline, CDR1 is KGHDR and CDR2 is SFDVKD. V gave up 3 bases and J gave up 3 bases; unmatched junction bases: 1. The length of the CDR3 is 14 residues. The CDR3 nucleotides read TGTGCCACCAGTGATCGGACAGGGGAAGAGACCCAGTACTTC. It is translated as CATSDRTGEETQYF.

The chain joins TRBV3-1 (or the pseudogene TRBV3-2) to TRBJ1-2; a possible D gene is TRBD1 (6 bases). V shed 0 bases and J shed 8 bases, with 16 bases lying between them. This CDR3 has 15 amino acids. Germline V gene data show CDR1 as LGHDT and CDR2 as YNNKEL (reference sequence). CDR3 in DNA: TGTGCCAGCAGCCAAGATGCCGGGGGGGCGAACGGCTACACCTTC. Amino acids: CASSQDAGGANGYTF.

The CDR3 here is CAWSVTGVEAFF. The CDR3, as DNA: TGTGCCTGGAGTGTGACAGGGGTTGAAGCTTTCTTT. The chain employs TRBV30 and TRBJ1-1, with 8 bases fitting TRBD1. Germline V gene sequence: CDR1 GTSNPN, CDR2 SVGIG (reference sequence). The V segment lost 0 bases and the J segment 7 bases; nucleotides outside the gene matches: 1. There are 12 residues in the CDR3.

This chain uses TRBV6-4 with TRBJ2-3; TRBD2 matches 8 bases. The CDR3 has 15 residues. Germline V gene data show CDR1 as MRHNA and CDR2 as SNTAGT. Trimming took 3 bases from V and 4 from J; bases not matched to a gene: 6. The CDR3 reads CASSEYSGSADTQYF. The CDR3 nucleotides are TGTGCCAGCAGTGAGTACAGCGGGAGTGCAGATACGCAGTATTTT.

This CDR3 reads CAWSVLKGGGLAGGTSYNEQFF. The DNA for the CDR3 is TGTGCCTGGAGTGTACTTAAGGGAGGGGGACTAGCGGGGGGCACCTCCTACAATGAGCAGTTCTTC. The chain is built from TRBV30 and TRBJ2-1, with 15 bases matching TRBD2. This CDR3 contains 22 residues. V dropped 0 bases and J dropped 0; count of bases not matched to a gene: 15. Looked up from germline, CDR1 is GTSNPN and CDR2 is SVGIG (reference sequence).

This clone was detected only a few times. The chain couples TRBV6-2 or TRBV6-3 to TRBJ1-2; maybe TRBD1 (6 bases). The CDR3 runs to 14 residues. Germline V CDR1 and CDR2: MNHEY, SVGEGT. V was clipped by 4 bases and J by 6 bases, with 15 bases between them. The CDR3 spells CASSFTGGLDGYTF. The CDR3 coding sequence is TGTGCCAGCAGTTTCACCGGGGGGCTAGATGGCTACACCTTC.